This TCR beta chain was captured by sequencing in a study of control samples from healthy donors and cancer patients. Losses at the gene ends were 4 bases for V and 6 bases for J; bases not matched to a gene: 14. This CDR3 is 17 amino acids long. Germline V lookup: CDR1 SGHVS, CDR2 FQNEAQ. The table came from immunoSEQ multiplex PCR; TCRdb's copy has only in-frame clones and leaves some out. The table shows 200,000 to 250,000 clones, with roughly 94% occurring only once. Sequenced input: blood. This sequence was found in a man over 45 in good health. This chain connects TRBV7-8 to TRBJ2-3; TRBD2 matches at 9 bases. Here the CDR3 reads CASSSTSPGTSRDTQYF. In DNA, the CDR3 is TGTGCCAGCAGCTCCACTTCCCCCGGGACTAGCAGGGATACGCAGTATTTT.